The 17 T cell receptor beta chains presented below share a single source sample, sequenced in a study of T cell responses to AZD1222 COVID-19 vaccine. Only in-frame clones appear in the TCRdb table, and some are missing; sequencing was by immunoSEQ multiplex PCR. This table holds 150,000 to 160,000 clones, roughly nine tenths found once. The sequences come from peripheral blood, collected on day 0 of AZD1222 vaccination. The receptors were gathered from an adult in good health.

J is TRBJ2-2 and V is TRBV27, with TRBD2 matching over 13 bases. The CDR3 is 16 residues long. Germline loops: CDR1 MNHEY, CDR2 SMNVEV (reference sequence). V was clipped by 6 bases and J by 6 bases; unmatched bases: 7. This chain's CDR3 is CASSGLLAGGPGELFF. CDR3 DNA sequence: TGTGCCAGCAGCGGCCTACTAGCGGGGGGGCCCGGGGAGCTGTTTTTT.

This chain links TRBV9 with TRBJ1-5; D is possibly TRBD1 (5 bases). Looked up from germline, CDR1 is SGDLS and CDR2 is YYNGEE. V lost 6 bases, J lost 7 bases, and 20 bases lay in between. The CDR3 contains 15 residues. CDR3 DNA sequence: TGTGCCAGCACCCCTGACGCGGCAGGGCGACAGCCCCAGCATTTT. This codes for CASTPDAAGRQPQHF.

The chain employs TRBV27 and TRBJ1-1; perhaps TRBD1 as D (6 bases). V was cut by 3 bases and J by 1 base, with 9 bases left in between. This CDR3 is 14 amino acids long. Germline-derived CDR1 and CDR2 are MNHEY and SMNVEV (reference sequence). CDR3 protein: CASSFRGPNTEAFF. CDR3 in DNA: TGTGCCAGCAGTTTCCGGGGGCCGAACACTGAAGCTTTCTTT.

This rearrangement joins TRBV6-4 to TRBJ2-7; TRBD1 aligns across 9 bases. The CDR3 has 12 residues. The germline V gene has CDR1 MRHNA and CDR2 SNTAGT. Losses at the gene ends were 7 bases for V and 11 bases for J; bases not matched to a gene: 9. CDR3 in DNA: TGTGCCAGCAACCTTCGGGGACAGGGCAAGTACTTC. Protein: CASNLRGQGKYF.

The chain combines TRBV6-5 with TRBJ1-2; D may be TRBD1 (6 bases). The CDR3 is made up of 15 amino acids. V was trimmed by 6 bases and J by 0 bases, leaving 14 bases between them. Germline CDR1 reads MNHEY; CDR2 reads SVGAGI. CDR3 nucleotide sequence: TGTGCCAGCAGGACAGGACAGAACTCTAACTATGGCTACACCTTC. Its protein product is CASRTGQNSNYGYTF.

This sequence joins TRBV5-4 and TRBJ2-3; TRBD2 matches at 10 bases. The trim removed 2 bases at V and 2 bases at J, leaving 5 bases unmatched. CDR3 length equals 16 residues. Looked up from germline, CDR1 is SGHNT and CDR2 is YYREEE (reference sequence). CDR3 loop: CASSFSSGGFTDTQYF. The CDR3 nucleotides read TGTGCCAGCAGCTTCTCTAGCGGGGGCTTCACAGATACGCAGTATTTT.

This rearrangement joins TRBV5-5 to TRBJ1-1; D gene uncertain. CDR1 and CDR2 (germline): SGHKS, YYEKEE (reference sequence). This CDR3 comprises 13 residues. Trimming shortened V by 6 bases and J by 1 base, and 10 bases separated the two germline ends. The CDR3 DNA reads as TGTGCCAGCACTAGGTCACCGAACACTGAAGCTTTCTTT. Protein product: CASTRSPNTEAFF.

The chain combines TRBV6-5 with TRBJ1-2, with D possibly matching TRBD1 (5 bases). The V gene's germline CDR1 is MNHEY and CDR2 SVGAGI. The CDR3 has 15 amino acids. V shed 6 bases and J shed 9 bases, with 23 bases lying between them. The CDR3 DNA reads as TGTGCCAGCAGCGTGGACGGACAATCCGATGTGAGCTACACCTTC. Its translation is CASSVDGQSDVSYTF.

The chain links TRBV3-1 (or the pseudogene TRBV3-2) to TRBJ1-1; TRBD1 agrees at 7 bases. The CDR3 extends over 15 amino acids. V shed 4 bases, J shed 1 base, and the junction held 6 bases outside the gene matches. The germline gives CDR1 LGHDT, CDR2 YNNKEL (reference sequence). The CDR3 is CASSPTDRRNTEAFF. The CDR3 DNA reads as TGTGCCAGCAGCCCCACGGACAGGCGGAACACTGAAGCTTTCTTT.

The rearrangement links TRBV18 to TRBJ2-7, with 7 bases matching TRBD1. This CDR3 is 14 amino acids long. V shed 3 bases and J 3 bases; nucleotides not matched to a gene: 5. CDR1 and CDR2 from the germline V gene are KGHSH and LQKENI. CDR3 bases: TGTGCCAGCTCACCGGGACAGCAACGCTACGAGCAGTACTTC. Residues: CASSPGQQRYEQYF.

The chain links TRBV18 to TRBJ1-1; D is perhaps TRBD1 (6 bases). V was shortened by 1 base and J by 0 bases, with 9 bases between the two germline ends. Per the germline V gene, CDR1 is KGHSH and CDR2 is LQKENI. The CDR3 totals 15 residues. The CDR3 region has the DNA TGTGCCAGCTCACCACAGGGGGGGATGAACACTGAAGCTTTCTTT. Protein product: CASSPQGGMNTEAFF. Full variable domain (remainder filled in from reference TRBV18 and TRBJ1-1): NAGVMQNPRHLVRRRGQEARLRCSPMKGHSHVYWYRQLPEEGLKFMVYLQKENIIDESGMPKERFSAEFPKEGPSILRIQQVVRGDSAAYFCASSPQGGMNTEAFFGQGTRLTVV.

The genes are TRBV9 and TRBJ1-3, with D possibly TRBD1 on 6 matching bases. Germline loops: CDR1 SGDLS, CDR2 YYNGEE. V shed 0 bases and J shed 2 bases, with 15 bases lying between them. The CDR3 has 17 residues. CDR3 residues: CASSVDSGGRTGNTIYF. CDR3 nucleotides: TGTGCCAGCAGCGTAGACAGTGGGGGGCGGACTGGAAACACCATATATTTT.

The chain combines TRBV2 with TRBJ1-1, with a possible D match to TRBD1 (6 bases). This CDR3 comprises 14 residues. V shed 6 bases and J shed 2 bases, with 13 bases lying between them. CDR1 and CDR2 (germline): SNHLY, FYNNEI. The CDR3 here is CASSQGRGNTEAFF. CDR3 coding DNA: TGTGCCAGCAGCCAGGGGAGGGGCAACACTGAAGCTTTCTTT.

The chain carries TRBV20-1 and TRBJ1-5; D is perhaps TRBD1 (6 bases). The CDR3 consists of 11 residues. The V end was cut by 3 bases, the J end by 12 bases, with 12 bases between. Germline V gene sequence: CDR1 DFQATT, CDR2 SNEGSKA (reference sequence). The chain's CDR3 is CSASEGGLQHF. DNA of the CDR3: TGCAGTGCTAGCGAAGGGGGACTCCAGCATTTT.

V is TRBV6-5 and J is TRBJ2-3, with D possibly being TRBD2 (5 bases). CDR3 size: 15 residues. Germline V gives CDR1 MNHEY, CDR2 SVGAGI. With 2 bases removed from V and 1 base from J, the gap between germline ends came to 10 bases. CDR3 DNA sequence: TGTGCCAGCAGTTACAGAGGACTGGGCACAGATACGCAGTATTTT. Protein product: CASSYRGLGTDTQYF.

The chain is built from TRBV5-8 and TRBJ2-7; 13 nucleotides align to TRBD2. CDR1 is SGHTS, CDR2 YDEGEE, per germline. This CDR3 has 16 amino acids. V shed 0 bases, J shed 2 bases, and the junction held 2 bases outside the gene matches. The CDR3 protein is CASSLAGTSGAYEQYF. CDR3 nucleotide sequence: TGTGCCAGCAGCTTGGCCGGGACTAGCGGGGCCTACGAGCAGTACTTC.

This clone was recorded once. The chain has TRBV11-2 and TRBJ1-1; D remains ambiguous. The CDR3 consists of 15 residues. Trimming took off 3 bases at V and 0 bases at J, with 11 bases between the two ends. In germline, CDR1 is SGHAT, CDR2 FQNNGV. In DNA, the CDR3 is TGTGCCAGCAGCTTTCAAGGACCAATGAACACTGAAGCTTTCTTT. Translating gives CASSFQGPMNTEAFF.